This T cell receptor (beta chain) was captured in a study of shared clonotypes between healthy human individuals. Study observations and caveats: Memory subsets generally showed lower estimated richness than naive subsets.

Germline loops: CDR1 LNHDA, CDR2 SQIVND (reference sequence). This CDR3 has 13 residues. Trimming stripped 6 bases from V and 3 bases from J, with 9 bases between. Libraries were prepared by immunoSEQ multiplex PCR; TCRdb keeps only in-frame clonotypes and omits some of them. The repertoire holds about 580,000 clones, roughly 98% seen once, with roughly 0.29% in the top ten. On this clone itself: Antigen specificity is unknown.

Positively selected for CCR7, the CD45RO-negative cells used as naive CD8 cells excluded terminally differentiated effector memory CD45RA+ cells. The TCR sequence derives from a man younger than 45 in good health. V gene TRBV19 combines with J gene TRBJ1-5; a weak D match, TRBD1 (5 bases). Specimen: naive CD8+ T cells sorted from blood. The CDR3 region has the DNA TGTGCCAGTAGCGACAGCCTCAATCAGCCCCAGCATTTT. As protein: CASSDSLNQPQHF.